There are a few counts of the clone carrying this TCR beta chain. Its matching antigen is unknown. The data were obtained in a study of OX40 agonist ivuxolimab in advanced cancers. Study context: The drug used for patients, ivuxolimab, was an agonistic anti-OX40 (CD134) antibody. Earlier treatment with anti-PD-1, anti-PD-L1 or anti-CTLA-4 was permitted, and around 36% had received some.

The CDR3 runs to 15 residues. Germline loops: CDR1 MNHEY, CDR2 SMNVEV (reference sequence). The V end lost 1 base, the J end lost 0 bases, and 9 bases lay between the germline ends. Whole-study results and caveats: At 0.1 to 3.0 mg/kg and by week 6, CD4+ and CD8+ T cells in the blood had expanded clonally. Expanded clones were, on average, more numerous among CD8+ T cells than CD4+.

Profiled with immunoSEQ multiplex PCR; TCRdb holds only in-frame clones, not every one. This sample yields around 83,000 clones, of which about 81% are seen a single time; 6.5% to 8% belongs to the top ten. The clonotype was recovered from an adult with an advanced solid tumor such as melanoma, head and neck, liver or kidney cancer. The sequencing used CD4+ or CD8+ T cells sorted from blood, collected in a trial of the OX40 agonist ivuxolimab. V usage is TRBV27 and J usage is TRBJ1-2; D call uncertain. The CDR3 reads CASSLFFSANYGYTF. The CDR3 bases are TGTGCCAGCAGTTTATTCTTTTCCGCTAACTATGGCTACACCTTC.